A single T cell receptor (beta chain) is shown here with its context. No antigen is known for it. TCRdb's copy holds only in-frame clones and misses some; the assay was immunoSEQ multiplex PCR. The table lists under 200,000 clones, approximately 94% of them singletons, with around 0.28% in the top ten. This sample stems from a study of OX40 agonist ivuxolimab in advanced cancers. Overall study results and limits: Antigen specificity was not determined for the expanded peripheral T cells. The average count of expanded clones was higher among CD8+ T cells than among CD4+.

V was pared by 6 bases and J by 5 bases, with 16 bases between. The CDR3 spans 14 residues. The germline V gene encodes CDR1 WSHSY and CDR2 SAAADI. Source: CD4+ or CD8+ T cells sorted from blood, taken in a trial of the OX40 agonist ivuxolimab. The receptor comes from an adult with an advanced solid tumor such as melanoma, head and neck, liver or kidney cancer. V is TRBV10-2 and J is TRBJ2-5, with TRBD1 as a possible D gene (6 bases). The DNA of the CDR3 is TGCGCCAGCAGAACAGGGTTCAGAGTCGAGACCCAGTACTTC. Translated, it gives CASRTGFRVETQYF.